This T cell receptor beta chain was captured by sequencing in a study of T cells in Graves' hyperthyroidism and ophthalmopathy (dated by TCRdb to between 2017 and 2020). About the study as a whole: To identify TCR V-J signatures that set the groups apart, the researchers used a discovery cohort of 100 or so patients, made up of under 45 with Graves' ophthalmopathy and some 56 with stable Graves' hyperthyroidism. Prospective prediction of ophthalmopathy was tested in an independent validation cohort consisting of under 20 hyperthyroidism patients and more than 15 patients who later progressed to ophthalmopathy. The study also compared thyroid tissue and blood T-cell repertoires from five or six Graves' hyperthyroidism patients. TCR Vbeta CDR3 sequencing of 120 to 150 peripheral blood samples (43 ophthalmopathy, roughly 74 hyperthyroidism and roughly 17 progressor patients) is reported in the paper. Following sampling, methimazole starting at 30 mg daily was given to hyperthyroidism patients, and high-dose intravenous methylprednisolone was given to ophthalmopathy patients. The 75 to 100 discovery patients were randomly split 7:3 into training and test sets. Study-wide conclusions, independent of this receptor: No statistical method was used to fix the sample size in advance, and group allocation was not hidden from the investigators. During validation, the model predicted progression to ophthalmopathy a median of around 7 months ahead of onset, with almost 71% sensitivity and almost 75% specificity. In cross-validation, a model built on a 13 V-J signature told ophthalmopathy apart from stable hyperthyroidism with approximately 90% sensitivity and about 81% specificity, and in testing the same model reached 80%/75%. Most expanded thyroid clonotypes (frequency above 0.001) were also detected in blood, a finding suggesting that blood repertoires may reflect thyroid immune responses.

A word on this clonotype: Its antigen target is currently unknown. No qualities accompany the bases; no much larger clone lies one base away.

Patients with uncontrolled infections, other autoimmune diseases, pregnancy or lactation were excluded. Clinical symptoms, serum thyroxine and TRAb, thyroid ultrasound, and orbital computed tomography formed the basis for the diagnoses. Total RNA was extracted with Trizol reagent, and quality was checked on an Agilent 2100 Bioanalyzer. The TCR beta CDR3 regions were amplified from the RNA transcripts. The TCR CDR3 was subjected to a first round of RT-PCR using the HTBI primer set and the Qiagen OneStep RT-PCR kit. A second multiplex PCR round built the libraries, followed by size selection and purification. Sequencing of the libraries was done on an Illumina HiSeq2000 using paired-end 100 bp reads. In the paper's pipeline: SOAPnuke was used to process the raw data, removing reads that contained adapters or uncalled bases, had a mean Phred below 15, or lacked an exact match to the constant primer or identifier. COPE v1.2.5 was used to merge high-quality paired reads, and clonotypes were defined as unique nucleotide sequences. MiTCR v1.1 was used to align the clonotypes against IMGT TRBV, TRBD and TRBJ reference segments. Analysis was restricted to V-J combinations with a frequency above 0.0001, which covered 98% to 99.2% of repertoires. The TCS score was defined as F50 (clonal expansion) divided by E x V (chaos), with BLOSUM62-based TCRdist calculated between CDR3 peptides within each V-J. Welch's t-statistics and random forest reduced roughly 540 V-J features to roughly 13, which were used in a naive Bayes classifier (R e1071). The similarity between thyroid and blood repertoires was quantified using the Morisita-Horn index. TCRdb handled the public reads itself, with Q25 trimming in fastp and clone calling in MiXCR, and kept productive beta chains. Rows are combined by CDR3 protein, so each entry shows the most common genes and DNA. The V and J calls and clone size are TCRdb's, not the authors'. For this sample the table gives about 570,000 distinct CDR3 sequences, of which approximately 44% were detected only once. The top ten clonotypes cover around a fifth of the sample.

The sequencing sample was made of peripheral blood or thyroid tissue (not recorded which). This sequence originates from an adult woman with Graves' disease, either hyperthyroidism or ophthalmopathy (not recorded which).

The bases are TGTGCCACCAGGGCTGGGCTTGATCGGGCCCAGCATTTT. Translated, this gives CATRAGLDRAQHF. The chain couples TRBV24-1 to TRBJ1-5; confidence is insufficient to name the D gene. Sequences KGHDR (CDR1) and SFDVKD (CDR2) are obtained from the germline V gene. The CDR3, from cysteine to phenylalanine, totals 13 residues. Left in the record is the CDR3 DNA by itself, 39 bases read in frame from the first base. Between the V and J ends, shortened by 7 bases and 11 bases respectively, the junction contains 17 bases.